The 24 T cell receptor beta chains reported below all come from one sample, sequenced in a study of cytomegalovirus exposure and HLA in healthy donors. 60 Vbeta and 13 Jbeta primers were used in PCR. Clones were sequenced by immunoSEQ multiplex PCR, and TCRdb holds only the in-frame ones, with some missing. The repertoire includes approximately 83,000 clones, over 75% of them detected once, and approximately 2% sits in the top ten. The sequencing sample was made of PBMCs. All receptors come from a man younger than 30 in good health and CMV-seronegative.

The chain combines TRBV6-5 with TRBJ1-2, with 8 bases that match TRBD1. The CDR3 has 14 amino acids. Germline values: CDR1 MNHEY, CDR2 SVGAGI. The ends lost 6 bases at V and 4 bases at J; junction bases unmatched: 7. CDR3: CASSTGQGRYGYTF. CDR3 bases: TGTGCCAGCAGCACCGGACAGGGCCGCTATGGCTACACCTTC.

The chain carries TRBV9 and TRBJ1-1; tentative D call: TRBD1 (5 bases). The germline CDR1 and CDR2 sequences are SGDLS and YYNGEE. Trimming cost V 3 bases and J 3 bases, with 12 bases left between them. This CDR3 has 14 amino acids. The CDR3 loop is CASSEDTRHTEAFF. CDR3 coding DNA: TGTGCCAGCAGCGAGGACACTCGTCACACTGAAGCTTTCTTT.

This clone came up once. DNA for the CDR3: TGCGCCACCCGGGACAGGGCTAGCACAGATACGCAGTATTTT. Translating gives CATRDRASTDTQYF. The rearrangement joins TRBV10-2 to TRBJ2-3; 9 nucleotides align to TRBD1. The length of the CDR3 is 14 residues. From germline, CDR1 is WSHSY and CDR2 SAAADI. The V segment lost 10 bases and the J segment 0 bases; nucleotides outside the gene matches: 5.

This clone has a single count. This chain links TRBV27 with TRBJ1-6; D call uncertain. CDR1 is MNHEY, CDR2 SMNVEV, per germline (reference sequence). The CDR3 runs 13 residues. With 6 bases removed from V and 8 bases from J, the gap between germline ends came to 11 bases. CDR3 bases: TGTGCCAGCAGCCCTACACGGGATTCACCCCTCCACTTT. Amino acid sequence: CASSPTRDSPLHF.

This chain's CDR3 is CASSFLAGGYTDTQYF. Here the CDR3 DNA reads TGTGCCAGCAGCTTTCTAGCGGGGGGATACACAGATACGCAGTATTTT. The chain has TRBV7-2 and TRBJ2-3; TRBD2 aligns across 11 bases. The CDR3 sequence is 16 residues long. The V gene end was trimmed by 3 bases and the J gene end by 2 bases; junction bases not matched to a gene: 4. Germline CDR1 is SGHTA and CDR2 is FQGNSA.

Only one count was recorded for this clone. This chain joins TRBV9 and TRBJ1-1; unclear D gene. Germline V CDR1 and CDR2: SGDLS, YYNGEE. V was clipped by 0 bases and J by 3 bases, with 9 bases between them. The CDR3 contains 14 residues. In DNA form, the CDR3 reads TGTGCCAGCAGCGTAGGAGGAGGAGACACTGAAGCTTTCTTT. This translates into CASSVGGGDTEAFF.

This clone was recorded once. The chain links TRBV5-1 to TRBJ2-1; possible D gene TRBD2, 6 bases. The CDR3 runs 16 residues. In germline, CDR1 is SGHRS, CDR2 YFSETQ. The V end was cut by 0 bases, the J end by 4 bases, with 14 bases between. CDR3 nucleotide sequence: TGCGCCAGCAGCTTGGCCGGAGTAGCGGCGTACAATGAGCAGTTCTTC. It is translated as CASSLAGVAAYNEQFF.

The table lists this clone with a count of one. The rearrangement links TRBV5-1 to TRBJ1-5; 9 positions match TRBD1. Trimming removed 4 bases from V and 5 bases from J; junction bases left unmatched: 4. The CDR3 has 14 amino acids. Germline V lookup: CDR1 SGHRS, CDR2 YFSETQ. DNA for the CDR3: TGCGCCAGCAGCCGGACAGGGGACGATCAGCCCCAGCATTTT. This gives the protein CASSRTGDDQPQHF.

The chain carries TRBV18 and TRBJ1-1; D ambiguous. CDR3 length: 14 residues. V gave up 2 bases and J gave up 1 base, with 8 bases separating them. Per the germline V gene, CDR1 is KGHSH and CDR2 is LQKENI. The CDR3 coding sequence is TGTGCCAGCTCACCATGGTCGGGGAACACTGAAGCTTTCTTT. Translating it yields CASSPWSGNTEAFF.

This clone has a single count. The chain couples TRBV19 to TRBJ1-1; TRBD1 aligns across 7 bases. In germline, CDR1 is LNHDA, CDR2 SQIVND (reference sequence). J lost 5 bases, V lost 3 bases, and 6 bases had no gene match. The CDR3 has 14 amino acids. As DNA, the CDR3 is TGTGCCAGTAGTATCAAGGGGGCGAGGACTGAAGCTTTCTTT. As protein: CASSIKGARTEAFF.

The table lists this clone with a count of one. This rearrangement joins TRBV7-6 to TRBJ1-5; D gene uncertain. The germline V gene encodes CDR1 SGHVS and CDR2 FNYEAQ. This CDR3 is built from 17 residues. Trimming took off 3 bases at V and 0 bases at J, with 15 bases between the two ends. CDR3 bases: TGTGCCAGCAGCTTTCTAGCGATCCGCTGTAGCAATCAGCCCCAGCATTTT. This gives the protein CASSFLAIRCSNQPQHF.

The table lists this clone with a few counts. CDR3 DNA sequence: TGTGCCAGCAGCCCGGGGGGGTTAAGGTATGGCTACACCTTC. Translating it yields CASSPGGLRYGYTF. The genes are TRBV9 and TRBJ1-2, with a possible D match to TRBD1 (5 bases). Trimming took 4 bases from V and 5 from J, leaving 15 bases between them. The V gene's germline CDR1 is SGDLS and CDR2 YYNGEE. The CDR3 runs to 14 residues.

This chain links TRBV28 with TRBJ2-7; D unresolved. From germline, CDR1 is MDHEN and CDR2 SYDVKM. The CDR3 contains 12 residues. Trimming removed 3 bases from V and 4 bases from J, with 7 bases in between. CDR3 region: CASSLPSYEQYF. The CDR3 region has the DNA TGTGCCAGCAGTTTGCCCAGTTACGAGCAGTACTTC.

The rearrangement links TRBV7-3 to TRBJ1-6, with D unclear. V lost 5 bases and J lost 10, with 12 bases in between. The CDR3 totals 13 residues. Germline CDR1 and CDR2: SGHTA and FQGTGA. CDR3 in DNA: TGTGCCAGCAGCACTACATCTTGGTCACCCCTCCACTTT. Residues: CASSTTSWSPLHF.

This chain uses TRBV5-6 with TRBJ2-1, with 9 bases that match TRBD1. Germline V gene data show CDR1 as SGHDT and CDR2 as YYEEEE. With V trimmed by 6 bases and J by 8 bases, 9 bases remained unmatched. The CDR3 covers 14 residues. The CDR3 here is CASILDRGSYEQFF. CDR3 sequence (DNA): TGTGCCAGCATCCTGGACAGGGGAAGCTATGAGCAGTTCTTC.

The CDR3 nucleotides are TGTGCCAGTAGTCCACGACAGGTCCCCACTAATGAAAAACTGTTTTTT. Protein product: CASSPRQVPTNEKLFF. The V gene is TRBV19, the J gene TRBJ1-4; tentative D call: TRBD1 (6 bases). The CDR3 covers 16 residues. V dropped 5 bases and J dropped 2 bases, with 15 bases sitting between them. The germline V gene encodes CDR1 LNHDA and CDR2 SQIVND (reference sequence).

This rearrangement joins TRBV5-1 to TRBJ2-5, with TRBD2 matching over 10 bases. V lost 0 bases and J lost 2; bases outside the gene matches: 7. Germline assignment: CDR1 SGHRS and CDR2 YFSETQ. This CDR3 has 17 residues. The CDR3 is CASSLGLAGDKQETQYF. The CDR3 bases are TGCGCCAGCAGCTTGGGGCTAGCGGGGGATAAGCAAGAGACCCAGTACTTC.

The genes are TRBV2 and TRBJ1-6, with 9 bases identical to TRBD1. The germline V gene encodes CDR1 SNHLY and CDR2 FYNNEI. This CDR3 is built from 16 residues. Trimming removed 6 bases from V and 5 bases from J; junction bases left unmatched: 8. The CDR3 DNA follows: TGTGCCAGCAGCCTGGACAGGGGATCCCATAATTCACCCCTCCACTTT. Amino acids: CASSLDRGSHNSPLHF.

This clone was seen once. V and J are TRBV5-1 and TRBJ1-3; TRBD1 aligns across 7 bases. Germline-derived CDR1 and CDR2 are SGHRS and YFSETQ. J was trimmed by 0 bases and V by 1 base; bases with no gene match: 7. This CDR3 comprises 17 residues. CDR3 loop: CASSLSEGQYSGNTIYF. The CDR3 DNA reads TGCGCCAGCAGCTTGAGCGAGGGACAGTACTCTGGAAACACCATATATTTT.

The chain combines TRBV4-1 with TRBJ2-7; 11 nucleotides line up with TRBD1. The CDR3 sequence is 16 residues long. V was clipped by 1 base and J by 1 base; unmatched bases: 3. Germline lookup yields CDR1 MGHRA and CDR2 YSYEKL. CDR3 region: CASSQGGQGESYEQYF. The CDR3 nucleotides read TGCGCCAGCAGCCAAGGGGGACAGGGGGAGTCCTACGAGCAGTACTTC.

This clone was seen a single time. At one end the junction does not follow the germline gene, possibly because of a read error. The genes are TRBV7-9 and TRBJ1-1, with D uncertain. Germline CDR1 is SEHNR and CDR2 is FQNEAQ (reference sequence). CDR3 length: 15 residues. The CDR3 bases are TGTTCCAGCAGCTTAGTAGTCGAAAGGAACACTGAAGCTTTCTTT. It specifies CSSSLVVERNTEAFF.

This rearrangement joins TRBV5-8 to TRBJ1-4; 8 nucleotides align to TRBD1. Trimming took 4 bases from V and 6 from J; bases not matched to a gene: 11. The germline V gene has CDR1 SGHTS and CDR2 YDEGEE. The CDR3 is 16 residues long. CDR3 sequence (DNA): TGTGCCAGCAGCCCAAATCAGGGGGCTCGCTATGAAAAACTGTTTTTT. Amino acid sequence: CASSPNQGARYEKLFF.

The V call is TRBV2, the J call TRBJ1-2; D gene unclear. The length of the CDR3 is 14 residues. Germline lookup yields CDR1 SNHLY and CDR2 FYNNEI. Trimming left V 0 bases short and J 8 bases short, with 13 bases between. The CDR3 loop reads CASSEARTGLGYTF. DNA for the CDR3: TGTGCCAGCAGTGAAGCGCGGACTGGTTTGGGCTACACCTTC.

The chain joins TRBV4-2 to TRBJ2-7; 12 bases map to TRBD2. Germline values: CDR1 LGHNA, CDR2 YNFKEQ. The CDR3 sequence is 16 residues long. The junction had 6 bases not matched to a gene; V was cut back by 0 bases and J by 6 bases. This CDR3 is CASSQDSASGGAEQYF. CDR3 sequence (DNA): TGTGCCAGCAGCCAAGATTCGGCTAGCGGGGGGGCCGAGCAGTACTTC.